The 7 T cell receptor beta chains presented below share a single source sample, sequenced in a study of OX40 agonist ivuxolimab in advanced cancers. Method: immunoSEQ multiplex PCR; TCRdb's copy keeps in-frame clones and lacks some. In the table there are approximately 31,000 clones, nearly 90% of which are singletons. The sample here was CD4+ or CD8+ T cells sorted from blood, taken in a trial of the OX40 agonist ivuxolimab. The receptors originated from an adult with an advanced solid tumor such as melanoma, head and neck, liver or kidney cancer.

The genes are TRBV14 and TRBJ2-7, with 8 bases that match TRBD1. V lost 4 bases, J lost 0 bases, and 5 bases stayed unmatched. This CDR3 region has 15 residues. Germline V gene data show CDR1 as SGHDN and CDR2 as FVKESK. CDR3 nucleotide sequence: TGTGCCAGCAGCCCGTACACAGGGGGCTCCTACGAGCAGTACTTC. It translates to CASSPYTGGSYEQYF.

The CDR3 sequence is CASSSPYLYGYTF. The CDR3, as DNA: TGTGCCAGCAGCTCCCCCTATCTATACGGCTACACCTTC. This rearrangement joins TRBV7-2 to TRBJ1-2; D not resolved. Trimming removed 4 bases at V and 8 bases at J, with 14 bases between. The CDR3 is made up of 13 amino acids. CDR1 SGHTA and CDR2 FQGNSA come from the germline V gene. The complete variable domain, with remaining parts taken from reference TRBV7-2 and TRBJ1-2, reads GAGVSQSPSNKVTEKGKDVELRCDPISGHTALYWYRQSLGQGLEFLIYFQGNSAPDKSGLPSDRFSAERTGGSVSTLTIQRTQQEDSAVYLCASSSPYLYGYTFGSGTRLTVV.

This chain uses TRBV11-3 with TRBJ2-2, with D unclear. Trimming left V 6 bases short and J 3 bases short, with 14 bases between. The CDR3 has 15 residues. CDR1 is SGHNT, CDR2 YENEEA, per germline. This CDR3 reads CASSFERAYTGELFF. CDR3 DNA sequence: TGTGCCAGCAGTTTCGAAAGGGCTTACACCGGGGAGCTGTTTTTT.

The V gene is TRBV29-1, the J gene TRBJ2-1, with D tentatively TRBD2 (6 bases). CDR1 and CDR2 from the germline V gene are SQVTM and ANQGSEA. This CDR3 is 14 amino acids long. Deletions cut 3 bases from V and 0 bases from J, with 9 bases between. Here the CDR3 reads CSVDLGGSYNEQFF. Written as DNA, the CDR3 is TGCAGCGTTGATTTGGGGGGCTCCTACAATGAGCAGTTCTTC.

The V and J genes are TRBV28 and TRBJ2-3, with 8 bases fitting TRBD1. This CDR3 has 15 residues. Germline assignment: CDR1 MDHEN and CDR2 SYDVKM. Germline trimming cut 3 bases from V and 1 base from J; bases unmatched to any gene: 3. CDR3 region: CASSFQGAGTDTQYF. CDR3 sequence (DNA): TGTGCCAGCAGTTTCCAGGGGGCCGGCACAGATACGCAGTATTTT.

V and J are TRBV28 and TRBJ2-7, with 8 nucleotides matching TRBD1. This CDR3 has 14 residues. The germline gives CDR1 MDHEN, CDR2 SYDVKM. Losses at the gene ends were 7 bases for V and 7 bases for J; bases not matched to a gene: 12. CDR3 DNA: TGTGCCAGCACCGGTTGGCAGGGGGCTCGGGAGCAGTACTTC. Encoded protein: CASTGWQGAREQYF.

The chain joins TRBV7-9 to TRBJ1-3, with 10 bases identical to TRBD1. Germline CDR1 and CDR2: SEHNR and FQNEAQ (reference sequence). V lost 1 base, J lost 0 bases, and 0 bases stayed unmatched. The length of the CDR3 is 16 residues. CDR3 coding DNA: TGTGCCAGCAGCTTAGGGACAGGGGGCTCTGGAAACACCATATATTTT. It translates to CASSLGTGGSGNTIYF.